The following is a T cell receptor (beta chain) sequence with its context. Naive CD8 cells lacked CD45RO, underwent positive selection for CCR7 and left out terminally differentiated effector memory CD45RA+ cells. The data derive from a study of shared clonotypes between healthy human individuals. Assay: immunoSEQ multiplex PCR; the TCRdb copy retains only in-frame clones and omits some. This sample carries 650,000 to 800,000 clones, 92% of them seen once, and the ten largest clones take approximately 22%. CDR1 is MDHEN and CDR2 is SYDVKM in the germline V gene. This CDR3 has 17 amino acids. V lost 3 bases to trimming and J lost 0 bases, with 15 bases between them.

The receptor's source is a man aged 25 to 40 in good health. Sequenced input: naive CD8+ T cells sorted from blood. V and J are TRBV28 and TRBJ2-1; unclear D gene. CDR3 residues: CASSFSSSVISYNEQFF. The CDR3 DNA follows: TGTGCCAGCAGTTTTAGTAGCAGCGTCATCTCCTACAATGAGCAGTTCTTC. Together with reference TRBV28 and TRBJ2-1, the CDR3 gives the full variable domain: DVKVTQSSRYLVKRTGEKVFLECVQDMDHENMFWYRQDPGLGLRLIYFSYDVKMKEKGDIPEGYSVSREKKERFSLILESASTNQTSMYLCASSFSSSVISYNEQFFGPGTRLTVL.